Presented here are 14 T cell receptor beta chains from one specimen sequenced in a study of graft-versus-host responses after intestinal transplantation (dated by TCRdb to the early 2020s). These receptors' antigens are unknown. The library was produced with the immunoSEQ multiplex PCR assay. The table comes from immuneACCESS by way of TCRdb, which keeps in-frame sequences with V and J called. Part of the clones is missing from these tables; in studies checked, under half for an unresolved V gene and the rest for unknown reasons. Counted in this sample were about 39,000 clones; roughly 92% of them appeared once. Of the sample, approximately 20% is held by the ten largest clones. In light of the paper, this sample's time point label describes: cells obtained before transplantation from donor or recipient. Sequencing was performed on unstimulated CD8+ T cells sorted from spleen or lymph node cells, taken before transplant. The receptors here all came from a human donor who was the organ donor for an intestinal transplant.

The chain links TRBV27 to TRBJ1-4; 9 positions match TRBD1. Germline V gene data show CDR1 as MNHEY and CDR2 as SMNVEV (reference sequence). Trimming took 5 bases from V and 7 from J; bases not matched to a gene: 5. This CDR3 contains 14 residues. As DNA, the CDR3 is TGTGCCAGCAGTCCGGGACAGGGCCCTGAAAAACTGTTTTTT. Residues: CASSPGQGPEKLFF.

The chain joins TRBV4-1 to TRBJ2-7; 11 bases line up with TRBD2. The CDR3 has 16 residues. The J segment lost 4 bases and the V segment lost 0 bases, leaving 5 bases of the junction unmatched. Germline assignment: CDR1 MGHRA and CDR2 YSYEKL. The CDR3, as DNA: TGCGCCAGCAGCCAAGACGACGGGACTAGCGGATACGAGCAGTACTTC. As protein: CASSQDDGTSGYEQYF.

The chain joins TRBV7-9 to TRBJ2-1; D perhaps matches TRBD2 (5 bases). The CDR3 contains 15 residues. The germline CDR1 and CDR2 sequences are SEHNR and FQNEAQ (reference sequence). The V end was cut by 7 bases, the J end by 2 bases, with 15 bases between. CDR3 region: CASTPATRAYNEQFF. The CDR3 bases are TGTGCCAGCACCCCCGCCACGAGGGCCTACAATGAGCAGTTCTTC.

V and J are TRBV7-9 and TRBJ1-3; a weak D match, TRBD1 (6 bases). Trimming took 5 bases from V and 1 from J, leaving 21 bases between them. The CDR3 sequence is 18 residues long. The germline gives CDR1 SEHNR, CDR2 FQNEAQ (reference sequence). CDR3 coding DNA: TGTGCCAGCAGCCATCACGGGGGCCCTCAGGCGTCTGGAAACACCATATATTTT. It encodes CASSHHGGPQASGNTIYF.

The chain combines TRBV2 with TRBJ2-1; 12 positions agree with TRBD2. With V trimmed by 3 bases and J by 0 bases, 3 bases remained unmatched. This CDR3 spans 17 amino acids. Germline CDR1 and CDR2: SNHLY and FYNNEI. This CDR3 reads CASSELAGGSSYNEQFF. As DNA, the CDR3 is TGTGCCAGCAGTGAGCTAGCGGGAGGGAGCTCCTACAATGAGCAGTTCTTC.

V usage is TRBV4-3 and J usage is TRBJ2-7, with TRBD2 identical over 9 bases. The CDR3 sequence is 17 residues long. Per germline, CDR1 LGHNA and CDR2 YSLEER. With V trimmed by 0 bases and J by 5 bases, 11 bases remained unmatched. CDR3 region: CASSQDRASGISNEQYF. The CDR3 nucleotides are TGCGCCAGCAGCCAAGACAGGGCTAGCGGGATCAGCAACGAGCAGTACTTC.

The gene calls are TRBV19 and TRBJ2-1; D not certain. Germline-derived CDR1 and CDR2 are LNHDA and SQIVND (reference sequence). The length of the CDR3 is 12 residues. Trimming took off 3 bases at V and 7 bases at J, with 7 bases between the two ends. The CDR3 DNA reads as TGTGCCAGTAGTATGGGTCCTAATGAGCAGTTCTTC. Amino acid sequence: CASSMGPNEQFF.

CDR3 residues: CASSETGGYEQYF. The CDR3 DNA sequence: TGTGCCAGCAGTGAAACGGGGGGCTACGAGCAGTACTTC. The J gene is TRBJ2-7, the V gene TRBV7-3, with TRBD2 matching over 7 bases. CDR1 and CDR2 (germline): SGHTA, FQGTGA. V lost 6 bases and J lost 3; bases outside the gene matches: 5. This CDR3 contains 13 residues. The entire variable domain, with the rest obtained from reference TRBV7-3 and TRBJ2-7, is as follows: GAGVSQTPSNKVTEKGKYVELRCDPISGHTALYWYRQSLGQGPEFLIYFQGTGAADDSGLPNDRFFAVRPEGSVSTLKIQRTERGDSAVYLCASSETGGYEQYFGPGTRLTVT.

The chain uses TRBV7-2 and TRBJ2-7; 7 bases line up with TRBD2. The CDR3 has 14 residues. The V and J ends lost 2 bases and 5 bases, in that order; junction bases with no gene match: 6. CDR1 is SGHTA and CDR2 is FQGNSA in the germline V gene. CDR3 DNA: TGTGCCAGCAGCTTAATGGGGGGGATGAACGAGCAGTACTTC. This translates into CASSLMGGMNEQYF.

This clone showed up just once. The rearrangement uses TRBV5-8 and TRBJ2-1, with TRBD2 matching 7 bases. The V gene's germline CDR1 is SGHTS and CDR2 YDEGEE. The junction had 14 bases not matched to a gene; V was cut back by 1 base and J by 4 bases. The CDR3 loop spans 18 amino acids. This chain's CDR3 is CASSLLLRPKGGYNEQFF. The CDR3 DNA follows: TGTGCCAGCAGCTTGCTCCTTCGCCCGAAGGGAGGGTACAATGAGCAGTTCTTC.

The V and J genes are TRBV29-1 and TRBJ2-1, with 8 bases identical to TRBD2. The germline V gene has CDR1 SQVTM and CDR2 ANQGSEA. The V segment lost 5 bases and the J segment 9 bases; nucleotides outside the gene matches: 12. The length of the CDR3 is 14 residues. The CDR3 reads CSVPHPGLGGEQFF. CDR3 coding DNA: TGCAGCGTTCCCCACCCGGGACTAGGGGGTGAGCAGTTCTTC.

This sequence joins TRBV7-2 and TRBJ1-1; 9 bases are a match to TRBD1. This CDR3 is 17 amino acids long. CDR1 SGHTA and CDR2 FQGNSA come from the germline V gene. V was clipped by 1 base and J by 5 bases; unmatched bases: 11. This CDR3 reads CASSLGPGQGGLTEAFF. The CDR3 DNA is TGTGCCAGCAGCTTAGGCCCGGGACAGGGAGGATTGACTGAAGCTTTCTTT.

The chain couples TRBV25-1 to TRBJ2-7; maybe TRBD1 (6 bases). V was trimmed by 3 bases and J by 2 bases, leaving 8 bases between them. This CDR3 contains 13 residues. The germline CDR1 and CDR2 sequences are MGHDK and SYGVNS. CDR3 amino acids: CASSDHRAYEQYF. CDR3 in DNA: TGTGCCAGCAGTGATCACAGGGCCTACGAGCAGTACTTC.

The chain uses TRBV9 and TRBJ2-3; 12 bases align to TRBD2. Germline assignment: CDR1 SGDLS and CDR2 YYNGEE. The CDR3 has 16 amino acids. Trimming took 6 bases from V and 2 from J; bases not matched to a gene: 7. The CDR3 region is CASNPSGRAFTDTQYF. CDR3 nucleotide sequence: TGTGCCAGCAACCCTAGCGGGAGGGCCTTCACAGATACGCAGTATTTT. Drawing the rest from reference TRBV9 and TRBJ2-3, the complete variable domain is DSGVTQTPKHLITATGQRVTLRCSPRSGDLSVYWYQQSLDQGLQFLIQYYNGEERAKGNILERFSAQQFPDLHSELNLSSLELGDSALYFCASNPSGRAFTDTQYFGPGTRLTVL.